The next 20 T cell receptor beta chains were all read from a single sample in a study of blood T cell repertoires in COVID-19. Produced via immunoSEQ multiplex PCR; TCRdb's table is partial and in-frame only. The data show about 300,000 clones, about 82% seen once. The sequencing sample was made of peripheral blood. These receptors came from a woman aged 45 to 65 with acute or convalescent COVID-19.

V usage is TRBV19 and J usage is TRBJ2-1, with TRBD2 identical over 7 bases. The CDR3 runs 13 residues. The trim removed 7 bases at V and 7 bases at J, leaving 7 bases unmatched. Germline loops: CDR1 LNHDA, CDR2 SQIVND (reference sequence). The CDR3 DNA reads as TGTGCCAGTAAGTTTGCGGGAGCGAATGAGCAGTTCTTC. This gives the protein CASKFAGANEQFF.

The V and J genes are TRBV4-3 and TRBJ2-3, with TRBD2 identical over 12 bases. Germline V CDR1 and CDR2: LGHNA, YSLEER. The ends lost 0 bases at V and 9 bases at J; junction bases unmatched: 10. The CDR3 spans 17 residues. As DNA, the CDR3 is TGCGCCAGCAGCCAAGATTGGCCTAGCGGGAGGGCCGGAACGCAGTATTTT. Translation: CASSQDWPSGRAGTQYF.

V is TRBV4-1 and J is TRBJ2-7; 7 bases fit TRBD2. The V and J ends lost 1 base and 0 bases, in that order; junction bases with no gene match: 6. CDR1 is MGHRA and CDR2 is YSYEKL in the germline V gene. CDR3 size: 16 residues. The DNA of the CDR3 is TGCGCCAGCAGCCAAGTACTAGCGCGAGACTCCTACGAGCAGTACTTC. Protein: CASSQVLARDSYEQYF.

The chain employs TRBV7-8 and TRBJ2-5; a weak D match, TRBD2 (6 bases). Per germline, CDR1 SGHVS and CDR2 FQNEAQ. V was clipped by 5 bases and J by 5 bases, with 18 bases between them. This CDR3 is 15 amino acids long. The CDR3 DNA follows: TGTGCCAGCAGCCACTACCGGGGGAGGAAGGAGACCCAGTACTTC. Its translation is CASSHYRGRKETQYF.

The chain recombines TRBV11-2 with TRBJ2-5; 8 bases are a match to TRBD2. Looked up from germline, CDR1 is SGHAT and CDR2 is FQNNGV. This CDR3 region has 16 residues. Trimming took 1 base from V and 3 from J; bases not matched to a gene: 7. Here the CDR3 reads CASSLVLSGAEETQYF. CDR3 in DNA: TGTGCCAGCAGCTTAGTTCTTAGCGGGGCTGAAGAGACCCAGTACTTC.

The CDR3 DNA reads TGTGCCAGCTCACCACCATCCAGTTCAGTAGAAAAACTGTTTTTT. Its translation is CASSPPSSSVEKLFF. The J gene is TRBJ1-4, the V gene TRBV18; D uncertain. Germline CDR1 KGHSH, CDR2 LQKENI. CDR3 size: 15 residues. V lost 0 bases and J 8 bases, leaving 13 bases between the germline ends.

The chain combines TRBV13 with TRBJ1-1, with 8 bases aligning to TRBD1. V was clipped by 0 bases and J by 10 bases; unmatched bases: 10. Per germline, CDR1 PRHDT and CDR2 FYEKMQ (reference sequence). This CDR3 has 15 residues. CDR3 region: CASSLGPSDRGIAFF. The CDR3 DNA sequence: TGTGCCAGCAGCTTAGGTCCGTCAGACAGGGGAATAGCTTTCTTT.

This clone was seen a few times. The rearrangement links TRBV23-1 to TRBJ1-1; D perhaps matches TRBD1 (5 bases). TRBV23-1 carries the ORF label, with uncertain function. The CDR3 length is 15 residues. Trimming took 2 bases from V and 1 from J, leaving 11 bases between them. Written as DNA, the CDR3 is TGCGCCAGCAGTCAACGAGACAGTAAGAACACTGAAGCTTTCTTT. Translated, it gives CASSQRDSKNTEAFF.

The CDR3 loop reads CAWSVWLGQGGNQPQHF. In DNA, the CDR3 is TGTGCCTGGAGTGTATGGTTGGGGCAGGGGGGCAATCAGCCCCAGCATTTT. V and J are TRBV30 and TRBJ1-5, with 7 positions matching TRBD1. This CDR3 has 17 residues. Losses at the gene ends were 0 bases for V and 2 bases for J; bases not matched to a gene: 10. Germline CDR1 reads GTSNPN; CDR2 reads SVGIG (reference sequence).

V usage is TRBV28 and J usage is TRBJ2-7, with 7 nucleotides matching TRBD1. Germline V gene lookup returns CDR1 MDHEN and CDR2 SYDVKM. Trimming removed 5 bases from V and 1 base from J; junction bases left unmatched: 8. The CDR3 is 15 residues long. CDR3 amino acids: CASSEGQAGSYEQYF. DNA for the CDR3: TGTGCCAGCAGTGAAGGACAGGCAGGGTCCTACGAGCAGTACTTC.

This chain connects TRBV13 to TRBJ1-6; D is unresolved. V lost 4 bases, J lost 0 bases, and 4 bases lay in between. This CDR3 region has 14 residues. Germline lookup yields CDR1 PRHDT and CDR2 FYEKMQ (reference sequence). In nucleotides, the CDR3 is TGTGCCAGCAGCTCGAGCTCCTATAATTCACCCCTCCACTTT. Amino acids: CASSSSSYNSPLHF.

V is TRBV25-1 and J is TRBJ1-1; weak D call: TRBD1 (6 bases). CDR1 and CDR2 (germline): MGHDK, SYGVNS. The V gene lost 4 bases and the J gene lost 1 base, with 7 bases spanning the gap. The CDR3 spans 13 residues. CDR3 loop: CASSVGANTEAFF. DNA of the CDR3: TGTGCCAGCAGTGTGGGGGCGAACACTGAAGCTTTCTTT. The variable domain in full, completed from reference TRBV25-1 and TRBJ1-1, reads EADIYQTPRYLVIGTGKKITLECSQTMGHDKMYWYQQDPGMELHLIHYSYGVNSTEKGDLSSESTVSRIRTEHFPLTLESARPSHTSQYLCASSVGANTEAFFGQGTRLTVV.

V gene TRBV27 combines with J gene TRBJ2-5; D might be TRBD1 (6 bases). Trimming removed 7 bases from V and 2 bases from J, with 17 bases in between. The CDR3 sequence is 15 residues long. Germline CDR1 and CDR2: MNHEY and SMNVEV (reference sequence). The CDR3 sequence: CASMERGHIQETQYF. CDR3 nucleotide sequence: TGTGCCAGCATGGAAAGGGGACACATACAAGAGACCCAGTACTTC.

This clone was counted between two and nine times. V is TRBV27 and J is TRBJ2-7; 9 nucleotides line up with TRBD2. Germline CDR1 MNHEY, CDR2 SMNVEV (reference sequence). V lost 2 bases, J lost 1 base, and 9 bases stayed unmatched. CDR3 length: 17 amino acids. CDR3 sequence (DNA): TGTGCCAGCAGTTTACCTCCCCTAGCGGGAATTTCCTACGAGCAGTACTTC. Its protein product is CASSLPPLAGISYEQYF.

The genes are TRBV18 and TRBJ1-5, with TRBD1 as a possible D gene (6 bases). The CDR3 runs to 13 residues. Germline CDR1 and CDR2: KGHSH and LQKENI. Trimming shortened V by 2 bases and J by 5 bases, and 7 bases separated the two germline ends. The CDR3 protein is CASSPRTDQPQHF. The CDR3 coding sequence is TGTGCCAGCTCACCAAGGACAGATCAGCCCCAGCATTTT.

The chain couples TRBV6-2 or TRBV6-3 to TRBJ2-7; TRBD1 matches at 9 bases. The CDR3 consists of 15 residues. J gave up 6 bases and V 0 bases, and 6 bases lay outside the gene matches. CDR1 is MNHEY and CDR2 is SVGEGT in the germline V gene. The CDR3: CASSYSTRTGAEQYF. CDR3 DNA sequence: TGTGCCAGCAGTTACTCAACCCGGACAGGGGCCGAGCAGTACTTC.

The gene calls are TRBV19 and TRBJ1-6, with D maybe TRBD1 (5 bases). In germline, CDR1 is LNHDA, CDR2 SQIVND (reference sequence). Trimming stripped 7 bases from V and 0 bases from J, with 13 bases between. This CDR3 is 16 amino acids long. In nucleotides, the CDR3 is TGTGCCAGTAATCCGACAGCAAGCTCCTATAATTCACCCCTCCACTTT. Translated, it gives CASNPTASSYNSPLHF.

The chain joins TRBV28 to TRBJ2-5, with 10 bases that match TRBD2. The CDR3 has 19 residues. The trim removed 2 bases at V and 7 bases at J, leaving 19 bases unmatched. The germline gives CDR1 MDHEN, CDR2 SYDVKM. The CDR3 region is CASSLTGTSETNRQGTQYF. CDR3 nucleotide sequence: TGTGCCAGCAGTTTAACCGGGACTAGCGAGACGAACCGACAGGGGACCCAGTACTTC.

The V gene is TRBV9, the J gene TRBJ1-6; D is undetermined. The germline CDR1 and CDR2 sequences are SGDLS and YYNGEE. The CDR3 is 15 residues long. The ends were cut back, 4 bases at V and 0 bases at J, with 8 bases in the middle. CDR3 protein: CASSSGSSYNSPLHF. The CDR3 nucleotides read TGTGCCAGCAGCTCCGGGAGCTCCTATAATTCACCCCTCCACTTT.

The chain is built from TRBV9 and TRBJ1-4; a possible D gene is TRBD1 (5 bases). V lost 4 bases and J 8 bases, leaving 21 bases between the germline ends. This CDR3 has 16 amino acids. Per the germline V gene, CDR1 is SGDLS and CDR2 is YYNGEE. This CDR3 is CASSPPPTRGSEKLFF. Written as DNA, the CDR3 is TGTGCCAGCAGCCCCCCCCCGACCCGGGGGAGCGAAAAACTGTTTTTT.